Listed below are T cell receptor beta chains from one sample, sequenced in a study of T-cell reconstitution after alpha-beta-depleted transplantation in children. TCRdb processed the PCR reads anew with MiXCR; each CDR3 protein has one entry. The sample has about 400,000 distinct CDR3 sequences, just over 20% seen once. The specimen comprised PBMCs from the stem cell graft donor, sampled from the stem cell graft. The receptors originated from a human donor who donated a stem cell graft to a child with acute myeloid leukemia. The CDR3 runs from the conserved cysteine through the conserved F or W. Each record gives: clone size, J gene, V gene, D gene, CDR3 protein, CDR3 DNA. The D gene is left open where the match is weak. The size entry is marked missing in some rows and otherwise reads once, few, many or a size class.

NA	TRBJ2-7	TRBV29-1	TRBD1	CSVGQGQIRGYEQYF	TGCAGCGTCGGACAGGGGCAGATTCGGGGCTACGAGCAGTACTTC
NA	TRBJ2-7	TRBV7-9	NA	CASLRSGPASGEQYF	TGTGCCAGCCTTCGATCGGGGCCGGCCTCGGGCGAGCAGTACTTC
NA	TRBJ2-1	TRBV4-1	TRBD2	CASSRGGVVLSYNEQFF	TGCGCCAGCAGCCGGGGAGGGGTTGTACTCTCCTACAATGAGCAGTTCTTC
many	TRBJ2-7	TRBV15	TRBD2	CATSRDRLADYEQYF	TGTGCCACCAGCAGAGATCGACTAGCGGACTACGAGCAGTACTTC
many	TRBJ2-5	TRBV5-1	TRBD1	CASSPGTAQETQYF	TGCGCCAGCAGCCCGGGGACAGCTCAAGAGACCCAGTACTTC
NA	TRBJ2-1	TRBV12-5	NA	CASHTDLREQFF	TGTGCTAGTCACACCGACCTTCGTGAGCAGTTCTTC
many	TRBJ2-1	TRBV10-1	NA	CASSEDSSYNEQFF	TGCGCCAGCAGTGAAGACAGCTCCTACAATGAGCAGTTCTTC
few	TRBJ2-1	TRBV7-9	NA	CASSLDDRLYNEQFF	TGTGCCAGCAGCTTAGACGACAGGCTCTACAATGAGCAGTTCTTC
few	TRBJ2-7	TRBV29-1	TRBD1	CSVTDRDRVTYEQYF	TGCAGCGTTACAGACCGGGACAGGGTTACATACGAGCAGTACTTC
few	TRBJ2-7	TRBV7-2	NA	CASSRVGAEQYF	TGTGCCAGCAGCCGGGTGGGGGCCGAGCAGTACTTC
NA	TRBJ2-7	TRBV4-3	NA	CASSQDSSSAYEQYF	TGCGCCAGCAGCCAAGATAGTAGTTCGGCCTACGAGCAGTACTTC
NA	TRBJ1-1	TRBV12-3/TRBV12-4	NA	CASSLRGARTEAFF	TGTGCCAGCAGTTTGAGGGGCGCGCGGACTGAAGCTTTCTTT
few	TRBJ2-7	TRBV10-3	TRBD1	CAIRQAIFTGTGGDEQYF	TGTGCCATCAGACAAGCTATATTTACCGGGACAGGGGGGGACGAGCAGTACTTC
few	TRBJ2-1	TRBV4-2	TRBD2	CASIKTSGTYNEQFF	TGTGCCAGCATCAAGACTAGCGGAACTTACAATGAGCAGTTCTTC
few	TRBJ2-1	TRBV7-3	TRBD2	CASSLRLAGAGDNEQFF	TGTGCCAGCAGCTTAAGGCTAGCGGGAGCCGGGGACAATGAGCAGTTCTTC
many	TRBJ2-3	TRBV29-1	NA	CSVKGGRDTQYF	TGCAGCGTGAAGGGGGGGCGGGATACGCAGTATTTT
NA	TRBJ2-2	TRBV15	NA	CATSRTGTNTGELFF	TGTGCCACCAGCAGAACGGGAACTAACACCGGGGAGCTGTTTTTT
few	TRBJ2-3	TRBV21-1	NA	CASSNRNSGPSTDTQYF	TGTGCCAGCAGCAACAGGAACAGCGGGCCGAGCACAGATACGCAGTATTTT
few	TRBJ2-3	TRBV20-1	TRBD2	CSVIGLAGGDTQYF	TGCAGTGTTATTGGACTAGCGGGTGGGGATACGCAGTATTTT
few	TRBJ2-2	TRBV4-3	NA	CASSQAERANTGELFF	TGCGCCAGCAGCCAAGCTGAGCGGGCGAACACCGGGGAGCTGTTTTTT
NA	TRBJ2-1	TRBV5-1	NA	CASSLGWLADNEQFF	TGCGCCAGCAGCTTGGGGTGGTTAGCGGACAATGAGCAGTTCTTC
few	TRBJ1-5	TRBV6-5	NA	CASISRGVKGHQPQHF	TGTGCCAGCATTTCCCGGGGGGTTAAGGGCCATCAGCCCCAGCATTTT
NA	TRBJ2-1	TRBV29-1	NA	CSVGSVNSYNEQFF	TGCAGCGTGGGTAGCGTCAACTCCTACAATGAGCAGTTCTTC
NA	TRBJ2-7	TRBV28	NA	CASTLGVGYEQYF	TGTGCCAGCACCCTGGGGGTCGGGTACGAGCAGTACTTC
few	TRBJ2-7	TRBV27	TRBD2	CASSHGLDSDEQYF	TGTGCCAGCAGTCACGGACTAGATAGCGACGAGCAGTACTTC
NA	TRBJ1-2	TRBV20-1	NA	CSARVQGGQGYTF	TGCAGTGCTAGAGTACAGGGTGGGCAGGGCTACACCTTC
many	TRBJ2-5	TRBV20-1	TRBD2	CSAMGTSGLQETQYF	TGCAGTGCTATGGGGACTAGCGGTCTACAAGAGACCCAGTACTTC
few	TRBJ2-3	TRBV9	NA	CASSVVKATDTQYF	TGTGCCAGCAGCGTAGTAAAGGCTACAGATACGCAGTATTTT
many	TRBJ2-6	TRBV29-1	NA	CSAAEIRWGSGANVLTF	TGCAGCGCCGCTGAGATCAGGTGGGGCTCTGGGGCCAACGTCCTGACTTTC
NA	TRBJ2-7	TRBV7-9	NA	CASSPALPRQIYEQYF	TGTGCCAGCAGCCCCGCTCTTCCCAGACAAATATACGAGCAGTACTTC
few	TRBJ2-1	TRBV6-2/TRBV6-3	TRBD2	CASSPWRLAGGYNEQFF	TGTGCCAGCAGTCCGTGGCGACTAGCGGGAGGCTACAATGAGCAGTTCTTC
NA	TRBJ2-3	TRBV15	NA	CATSRGGRGTDTQYF	TGTGCCACCAGCAGAGGGGGACGGGGCACAGATACGCAGTATTTT
few	TRBJ1-1	TRBV24-1	TRBD1	CATSDGDRNEAEAFF	TGTGCCACCAGTGATGGGGACAGGAACGAGGCTGAAGCTTTCTTT
NA	TRBJ2-1	TRBV2	NA	CASSELRTNNEQFF	TGTGCCAGCAGTGAGCTTAGAACTAACAATGAGCAGTTCTTC
few	TRBJ2-7	TRBV29-1	TRBD1	CSVETPGTGGYEQYF	TGCAGCGTTGAAACCCCCGGGACAGGGGGCTACGAGCAGTACTTC
few	TRBJ2-3	TRBV29-1	NA	CSVDGGRTDTQYF	TGCAGCGTTGACGGGGGGCGAACAGATACGCAGTATTTT
NA	TRBJ2-7	TRBV11-1	TRBD1	CASSPDRGRSYEQYF	TGTGCCAGCAGCCCTGACAGGGGTCGCTCCTACGAGCAGTACTTC
NA	TRBJ2-1	TRBV5-1	TRBD2	CASSPLTSGSFHNEQFF	TGCGCCAGCAGCCCTTTGACTAGCGGGAGTTTCCACAATGAGCAGTTCTTC
few	TRBJ2-6	TRBV20-1	NA	CSASVWMVAGANVLTF	TGCAGTGCTAGTGTGTGGATGGTCGCCGGGGCCAACGTCCTGACTTTC
NA	TRBJ1-1	TRBV7-3	NA	CASSSRGPKLHF	TGTGCCAGCAGCTCCCGGGGCCCTAAGCTTCATTTT
few	TRBJ2-1	TRBV5-1	TRBD1	CASSLVVLDRGYNEQFF	TGCGCCAGCAGCTTGGTTGTTCTGGACAGGGGCTACAATGAGCAGTTCTTC
many	TRBJ1-2	TRBV7-6	TRBD1	CASSLGGTGGVDGYTF	TGTGCCAGCAGCTTGGGGGGCACAGGGGGCGTCGATGGCTACACCTTC
few	TRBJ2-5	TRBV28	NA	CASSPPSAPDGEETQYF	TGTGCCAGCAGTCCCCCTAGCGCCCCAGACGGAGAAGAGACCCAGTACTTC
few	TRBJ1-1	TRBV5-1	NA	CASSLIDSNTEAFF	TGCGCCAGCAGCTTAATCGACAGTAACACTGAAGCTTTCTTT
many	TRBJ2-1	TRBV20-1	NA	CSASSLANNEQFF	TGCAGTGCTAGTTCACTAGCAAACAATGAGCAGTTCTTC
NA	TRBJ2-2	TRBV7-3	TRBD2	CASSLSGGRNGELFF	TGTGCCAGCAGCTTATCGGGGGGAAGAAACGGGGAGCTGTTTTTT
few	TRBJ2-3	TRBV24-1	NA	CATSVGQSTDTQYF	TGTGCCACCAGTGTCGGCCAGAGCACAGATACGCAGTATTTT
NA	TRBJ2-1	TRBV15	NA	CATSRDRVGVRGSNEQFF	TGTGCCACCAGCAGAGATCGAGTCGGGGTCAGGGGATCCAATGAGCAGTTCTTC
few	TRBJ2-7	TRBV4-2	NA	CASSQEPVVAGLAYEQYF	TGTGCCAGCAGCCAAGAGCCCGTCGTGGCGGGGCTTGCCTACGAGCAGTACTTC
many	TRBJ2-3	TRBV15	NA	CATSRVRSSSSDTQYF	TGTGCCACCAGCAGAGTACGATCCAGTTCCTCCGATACGCAGTATTTT
few	TRBJ2-7	TRBV24-1	TRBD2	CATSDSSGGSYEQYF	TGTGCCACCAGTGATTCGTCGGGGGGCTCCTACGAGCAGTACTTC
NA	TRBJ2-7	TRBV7-3	TRBD2	CASSLGTSGNEQYF	TGTGCCAGCAGCCTCGGGACTAGCGGGAACGAGCAGTACTTC
few	TRBJ2-7	TRBV7-2	NA	CASSLLAGTDYEQYF	TGTGCCAGCAGCTTACTTGCGGGAACTGACTACGAGCAGTACTTC
many	TRBJ2-7	TRBV15	TRBD1	CATSMGQGSYEQYF	TGTGCCACCAGCATGGGACAGGGCTCCTACGAGCAGTACTTC
NA	TRBJ2-3	TRBV7-9	NA	CASSEGRATDTQYF	TGTGCCAGCAGCGAAGGACGGGCCACAGATACGCAGTATTTT
NA	TRBJ2-7	TRBV10-3	TRBD1	CANRDPGGSYEQYF	TGTGCCAACAGGGATCCAGGGGGCTCGTACGAGCAGTACTTC
few	TRBJ2-2	TRBV12-3/TRBV12-4	NA	CATQWGVDTGELFF	TGTGCCACCCAATGGGGGGTGGACACCGGGGAGCTGTTTTTT
few	TRBJ2-1	TRBV27	TRBD1	CASRLTGSSSYNEQFF	TGTGCCAGCAGACTGACAGGGTCCAGCTCCTACAATGAGCAGTTCTTC
few	TRBJ2-1	TRBV6-1	TRBD2	CASKGLAGKFNEQFF	TGTGCCAGCAAAGGACTAGCGGGAAAGTTCAATGAGCAGTTCTTC